The 29 T cell receptor beta chains given below trace back to one sample, sequenced in a study of blood T cell repertoires in COVID-19. TCRdb's table, derived via immunoSEQ multiplex PCR, lists solely in-frame clones and lacks some. The sample carries more than 35,000 clones, about 80% recorded once. The sequenced material came from peripheral blood. The receptors come from an elderly woman with acute or convalescent COVID-19.

This clone has a count of ten or more. This chain links TRBV4-3 with TRBJ1-1; D ambiguous. V was cut by 8 bases and J by 4 bases, with 17 bases left in between. Germline lookup yields CDR1 LGHNA and CDR2 YSLEER. This CDR3 has 14 amino acids. DNA for the CDR3: TGCGCCAGCCGGTGGTCGACGGGTGGCACTGAAGCTTTCTTT. This gives the protein CASRWSTGGTEAFF.

The rearrangement uses TRBV14 and TRBJ2-3, with 8 positions matching TRBD1. V gave up 1 base and J gave up 7 bases; unmatched junction bases: 7. There are 15 residues in the CDR3. Germline V lookup: CDR1 SGHDN, CDR2 FVKESK. CDR3 DNA: TGTGCCAGCAGCCAAGGAGGGAACAGGGGGAATACGCAGTATTTT. As protein: CASSQGGNRGNTQYF.

The V and J genes are TRBV28 and TRBJ2-7; D might be TRBD2 (6 bases). The CDR3 loop spans 14 amino acids. Trimming cost V 4 bases and J 2 bases, with 12 bases left between them. Germline CDR1 and CDR2: MDHEN and SYDVKM. CDR3 bases: TGTGCCAGCAGTTCGGCGGGGAGGACCTACGAGCAGTACTTC. It yields the protein CASSSAGRTYEQYF.

The chain has TRBV9 and TRBJ1-2, with 7 bases that match TRBD1. In germline, CDR1 is SGDLS, CDR2 YYNGEE. Unmatched junction bases numbered 7, after V lost 4 bases and J lost 1 base. There are 15 residues in the CDR3. DNA for the CDR3: TGTGCCAGCAGCACCGGGACAGCGAGTAACTATGGCTACACCTTC. This codes for CASSTGTASNYGYTF.

This sequence joins TRBV10-2 and TRBJ1-2; the match to TRBD1 covers 10 bases. Germline V gene lookup returns CDR1 WSHSY and CDR2 SAAADI. This CDR3 contains 15 residues. J was trimmed by 5 bases and V by 6 bases; bases with no gene match: 9. DNA of the CDR3: TGCGCCAGCAGCCCGGGACAGGGGATTGGGTATGGCTACACCTTC. It encodes CASSPGQGIGYGYTF.

The V gene is TRBV19, the J gene TRBJ2-1; 9 bases are shared with TRBD1. Trimming removed 5 bases from V and 2 bases from J; junction bases left unmatched: 7. The germline CDR1 and CDR2 sequences are LNHDA and SQIVND (reference sequence). The CDR3 has 16 amino acids. CDR3 nucleotide sequence: TGTGCCAGTAGTCTCAGGACAGGGGAAGCCTACAATGAGCAGTTCTTC. Translation gives CASSLRTGEAYNEQFF.

Only one count was recorded for this clone. The same CDR3 is also encoded by other DNA sequences in this sample. The chain carries TRBV12-3 or TRBV12-4 and TRBJ2-1; TRBD1 agrees at 7 bases. This CDR3 is 13 amino acids long. With 6 bases clipped from V and 3 bases from J, the junction kept 2 bases outside the gene matches. The CDR3: CASSRDSYNEQFF. DNA for the CDR3: TGTGCCAGCAGCCGGGACAGCTACAATGAGCAGTTCTTC.

This chain joins TRBV4-1 and TRBJ2-5; D gene ambiguous. Germline V CDR1 and CDR2: MGHRA, YSYEKL. Trimming removed 0 bases at V and 5 bases at J, with 13 bases between. The CDR3 totals 15 residues. Here the CDR3 DNA reads TGCGCCAGCAGCCAAGAGGCTCTGGCCCTTGAGACCCAGTACTTC. The encoded protein is CASSQEALALETQYF.

There are many counts of this clone. The chain links TRBV4-2 to TRBJ2-1, with D uncertain. Deletions cut 1 base from V and 0 bases from J, with 7 bases between. CDR1 is LGHNA and CDR2 is YNFKEQ in the germline V gene. This CDR3 region has 15 residues. This CDR3 reads CASSQGESSYNEQFF. CDR3 coding DNA: TGTGCCAGCAGCCAAGGCGAAAGCTCCTACAATGAGCAGTTCTTC.

The chain joins TRBV4-2 to TRBJ1-4; D ambiguous. Per germline, CDR1 LGHNA and CDR2 YNFKEQ. The CDR3 extends over 13 amino acids. Trimming cost V 5 bases and J 4 bases, with 8 bases left between them. CDR3 coding DNA: TGTGCCAGCAGCTCACAGATTAATGAAAAACTGTTTTTT. It encodes CASSSQINEKLFF.

V and J are TRBV2 and TRBJ1-1; D gene uncertain. Trimming shortened V by 8 bases and J by 3 bases, and 13 bases separated the two germline ends. This CDR3 spans 13 amino acids. Looked up from germline, CDR1 is SNHLY and CDR2 is FYNNEI. The CDR3 nucleotides read TGTGCCAGCCAGGCAGACCAACACACTGAAGCTTTCTTT. It encodes CASQADQHTEAFF.

The chain has TRBV5-1 and TRBJ2-7; possibly TRBD2 for D (6 bases). The CDR3 sequence is 12 residues long. V was pared by 4 bases and J by 3 bases, with 8 bases between. Germline CDR1 reads SGHRS; CDR2 reads YFSETQ. CDR3 nucleotide sequence: TGCGCCAGCAGCGGGGGGTACTACGAGCAGTACTTC. Its translation: CASSGGYYEQYF.

In its sample, this clone was seen once. This CDR3 is CSVLDRAGAPLHF. CDR3 in DNA: TGCAGCGTCCTGGACAGGGCCGGGGCACCCCTCCACTTT. The chain employs TRBV29-1 and TRBJ1-6; 8 bases agree with TRBD1. Losses at the gene ends were 6 bases for V and 11 bases for J; bases not matched to a gene: 9. Germline V gene lookup returns CDR1 SQVTM and CDR2 ANQGSEA. This CDR3 region has 13 residues.

The chain carries TRBV19 and TRBJ1-1; D not resolved. Germline loops: CDR1 LNHDA, CDR2 SQIVND (reference sequence). CDR3 length equals 14 residues. V dropped 0 bases and J dropped 6 bases, with 11 bases sitting between them. CDR3 DNA sequence: TGTGCCAGTAGTATAGATCGTAGAGGATCTGAAGCTTTCTTT. Translating it yields CASSIDRRGSEAFF.

The V call is TRBV30, the J call TRBJ1-2; D not certain. The CDR3 loop spans 15 amino acids. Per germline, CDR1 GTSNPN and CDR2 SVGIG (reference sequence). Trimming took 3 bases from V and 7 from J, leaving 21 bases between them. The CDR3 DNA reads TGTGCCTGGAGAGTGGCGTCGGGCGGGGATAGTGGCTACACCTTC. Translating it yields CAWRVASGGDSGYTF.

The chain is built from TRBV14 and TRBJ2-3; 12 nucleotides align to TRBD2. CDR3 size: 13 residues. CDR1 is SGHDN and CDR2 is FVKESK in the germline V gene. V trimming: 5 bases; J trimming: 15 bases; junction bases outside the gene matches: 9. The CDR3 here is CASSSSTSGGSYF. The CDR3 DNA is TGTGCCAGCAGCTCCTCAACTAGCGGGGGGTCATATTTT.

The V and J genes are TRBV28 and TRBJ2-6; 9 bases align to TRBD1. Germline trimming cut 6 bases from V and 3 bases from J; bases unmatched to any gene: 9. Germline V gene data show CDR1 as MDHEN and CDR2 as SYDVKM. The length of the CDR3 is 17 residues. The CDR3 DNA is TGTGCCAGCAGGAAGGGACAGGGCATAATTGGGGCCAACGTCCTGACTTTC. This encodes CASRKGQGIIGANVLTF.

This clone appeared a single time. The rearrangement links TRBV6-2 or TRBV6-3 to TRBJ2-7; D perhaps matches TRBD2 (6 bases). The CDR3 is 14 amino acids. Trimming removed 5 bases from V and 0 bases from J, with 11 bases in between. Germline V gene data show CDR1 as MNHEY and CDR2 as SVGEGT. CDR3 residues: CASSETSSSYEQYF. The DNA for the CDR3 is TGTGCCAGCAGTGAGACTAGTTCCTCCTACGAGCAGTACTTC.

This clone has a handful of counts. This sequence joins TRBV28 and TRBJ1-6; the D is unclear. Germline CDR1 is MDHEN and CDR2 is SYDVKM. The length of the CDR3 is 15 residues. V lost 8 bases and J 0 bases, leaving 11 bases between the germline ends. The CDR3 loop reads CASGSASSYNSPLHF. CDR3 coding DNA: TGTGCCAGCGGATCAGCGAGCTCCTATAATTCACCCCTCCACTTT.

The rearrangement uses TRBV28 and TRBJ1-2; D may be TRBD1 (6 bases). Trimming took 6 bases from V and 5 from J, leaving 10 bases between them. The CDR3 totals 12 residues. Germline values: CDR1 MDHEN, CDR2 SYDVKM. The CDR3, as DNA: TGTGCCAGCAGAGGGGGTGGGTATGGCTACACCTTC. Its translation: CASRGGGYGYTF.

The gene calls are TRBV18 and TRBJ2-3, with D possibly being TRBD2 (5 bases). V lost 3 bases, J lost 4 bases, and 14 bases lay in between. Germline values: CDR1 KGHSH, CDR2 LQKENI. The CDR3 runs to 15 residues. The CDR3 bases are TGTGCCAGCTCACCCCCCGTGGCCGGGGCAGATACGCAGTATTTT. This sequence encodes CASSPPVAGADTQYF.

The V and J genes are TRBV6-6 and TRBJ1-2; no definite D call. The length of the CDR3 is 11 residues. Trimming took off 6 bases at V and 1 base at J, with 3 bases between the two ends. The V gene's germline CDR1 is MNHNY and CDR2 SVGAGI (reference sequence). CDR3 region: CASRRNYGYTF. CDR3 nucleotides: TGTGCCAGCAGGCGTAACTATGGCTACACCTTC.

This clone was seen only a few times. As DNA, the CDR3 is TGTGCCAGCAGCCCCGGGACAATTGACACCGGGGAGCTGTTTTTT. Residues: CASSPGTIDTGELFF. This chain links TRBV2 with TRBJ2-2; D perhaps matches TRBD1 (6 bases). There are 15 residues in the CDR3. Germline CDR1 is SNHLY and CDR2 is FYNNEI. The V gene lost 6 bases and the J gene lost 3 bases, with 14 bases spanning the gap. The full variable domain, rest sourced from reference TRBV2 and TRBJ2-2, is EPEVTQTPSHQVTQMGQEVILRCVPISNHLYFYWYRQILGQKVEFLVSFYNNEISEKSEIFDDQFSVERPDGSNFTLKIRSTKLEDSAMYFCASSPGTIDTGELFFGEGSRLTVL.

V usage is TRBV19 and J usage is TRBJ2-3; TRBD1 is a possible D gene (6 bases). The V end lost 6 bases, the J end lost 4 bases, and 8 bases lay between the germline ends. Per the germline V gene, CDR1 is LNHDA and CDR2 is SQIVND (reference sequence). CDR3 size: 12 residues. This chain's CDR3 is CASRDSPDTQYF. Written as DNA, the CDR3 is TGTGCCAGTAGGGACAGCCCAGATACGCAGTATTTT.

This chain uses TRBV28 with TRBJ2-7; the match to TRBD2 covers 11 bases. The junction had 13 bases not matched to a gene; V was cut back by 6 bases and J by 0 bases. Per germline, CDR1 MDHEN and CDR2 SYDVKM. The CDR3 has 18 residues. CDR3 in DNA: TGTGCCAGCAGCAACCTAGCGGGGGGACCCCCCACCTCCTACGAGCAGTACTTC. Amino acids: CASSNLAGGPPTSYEQYF.

The genes are TRBV27 and TRBJ2-7; a possible D gene is TRBD1 (5 bases). In germline, CDR1 is MNHEY, CDR2 SMNVEV (reference sequence). The ends were cut back, 5 bases at V and 4 bases at J, with 15 bases in the middle. The CDR3 has 14 amino acids. For the CDR3, the DNA is TGTGCCAGCAGTCAGGCAGGGCGACGGTACGAGCAGTACTTC. Protein sequence: CASSQAGRRYEQYF.

The chain employs TRBV6-1 and TRBJ2-1; 7 bases map to TRBD1. The CDR3 spans 14 residues. CDR1 and CDR2 (germline): MNHNS, SASEGT. Unmatched junction bases numbered 8, after V lost 4 bases and J lost 8 bases. DNA of the CDR3: TGTGCCAGCAGTGCAGCGACAGGGAACGATGAGCAGTTCTTC. Its protein is CASSAATGNDEQFF.

This chain links TRBV9 with TRBJ1-4; no firm D call. This CDR3 is built from 16 residues. Germline CDR1 is SGDLS and CDR2 is YYNGEE. Trimming stripped 4 bases from V and 0 bases from J, with 13 bases between. DNA of the CDR3: TGTGCCAGCAGCTTCGGGAGCCTTGCAACTAATGAAAAACTGTTTTTT. Its protein is CASSFGSLATNEKLFF.

This chain uses TRBV4-3 with TRBJ1-6; D is perhaps TRBD1 (6 bases). This CDR3 has 16 amino acids. V was pared by 4 bases and J by 9 bases, with 19 bases between. The V gene's germline CDR1 is LGHNA and CDR2 YSLEER. CDR3 sequence reads: CASSPVSGESGSPLHF. The DNA of the CDR3 is TGCGCCAGCAGCCCAGTTTCAGGGGAGTCGGGTTCACCCCTCCACTTT.